The 13 T cell receptor beta chains in this list originate from one sample, sequenced in a study of control samples from healthy donors and cancer patients (dated by TCRdb to 2019 to 2021). Library generation was performed with the immunoSEQ multiplex PCR assay. Entries here come from immuneACCESS through TCRdb and include only in-frame sequences with V and J called. Some clones fail to appear in such tables; in the studies checked, an unresolved V gene covers under half of the shortfall, and the cause of the remainder is unknown. The sample table contains some 140,000 clones; only one count was recorded for more than 85% of them. Jointly, the top ten make up around 9% of the sample. The sequencing sample was made of blood. The receptors here all came from a woman in her twenties or thirties in good health.

The rearrangement joins TRBV4-2 to TRBJ1-3, with 7 bases identical to TRBD1. CDR3 length: 15 residues. The J segment lost 4 bases and the V segment lost 1 base, leaving 4 bases of the junction unmatched. CDR1 and CDR2 (germline): LGHNA, YNFKEQ. CDR3 nucleotide sequence: TGTGCCAGCAGCCAAGTGGGGGGACAGGGAAACACCATATATTTT. Residues: CASSQVGGQGNTIYF.

The J gene is TRBJ2-1, the V gene TRBV6-5; perhaps D is TRBD1 or TRBD2 (5 bases each). Trimming pared 5 bases from V and 12 bases from J, leaving 17 bases between. This CDR3 contains 13 residues. Germline lookup yields CDR1 MNHEY and CDR2 SVGAGI. CDR3 DNA sequence: TGTGCCAGCAGTCCGGACTTTTTTGGGGGGCAGTTCTTC. Residues: CASSPDFFGGQFF.

The chain is built from TRBV19 and TRBJ1-6, with a tentative D call TRBD1 (5 bases). V gave up 6 bases and J gave up 7 bases, with 16 bases separating them. Germline CDR1 LNHDA, CDR2 SQIVND (reference sequence). The CDR3 covers 15 residues. As DNA, the CDR3 is TGTGCCAGTAGGCCCAGACAGCAGGCCAATTCACCCCTCCACTTT. This sequence encodes CASRPRQQANSPLHF.

The V call is TRBV9, the J call TRBJ2-2; D remains unclear. The V gene's germline CDR1 is SGDLS and CDR2 YYNGEE. The length of the CDR3 is 13 residues. Trimming took 4 bases from V and 3 from J, leaving 7 bases between them. The CDR3 coding sequence is TGTGCCAGCAGCCCCCAGGACACCGGGGAGCTGTTTTTT. It specifies CASSPQDTGELFF.

This clone turned up a few times. This rearrangement joins TRBV19 to TRBJ1-5, with 12 bases matching TRBD1. With V trimmed by 6 bases and J by 5 bases, 11 bases remained unmatched. CDR3 size: 17 residues. Germline CDR1 and CDR2: LNHDA and SQIVND (reference sequence). Written as DNA, the CDR3 is TGTGCCAGTAGACAAACCGGGACAGGGGGCCGCCATCAGCCCCAGCATTTT. Protein sequence: CASRQTGTGGRHQPQHF.

The V gene is TRBV15, the J gene TRBJ2-7, with 8 bases fitting TRBD1. Looked up from germline, CDR1 is LNHNV and CDR2 is YYDKDF (reference sequence). This CDR3 is 14 amino acids long. The V and J ends lost 3 bases and 2 bases, in that order; junction bases with no gene match: 3. CDR3 nucleotides: TGTGCCACCAGCAGGGGACAGGAAACCTACGAGCAGTACTTC. Amino acids: CATSRGQETYEQYF.

The chain uses TRBV5-1 and TRBJ1-2; weak D call: TRBD1 (5 bases). The CDR3 sequence is 14 residues long. V lost 1 base to trimming and J lost 3 bases, with 10 bases between them. The germline V gene encodes CDR1 SGHRS and CDR2 YFSETQ. The CDR3 coding sequence is TGCGCCAGCAGCTTGAGGTTAGGGGACTATGGCTACACCTTC. This sequence encodes CASSLRLGDYGYTF.

This chain links TRBV11-3 with TRBJ2-1; 10 bases agree with TRBD2. V dropped 4 bases and J dropped 6; count of bases not matched to a gene: 9. There are 16 residues in the CDR3. The germline CDR1 and CDR2 sequences are SGHNT and YENEEA. CDR3 residues: CASSSNLAGAGNEQFF. DNA of the CDR3: TGTGCCAGCAGCTCAAACCTAGCGGGAGCAGGCAATGAGCAGTTCTTC.

The chain couples TRBV7-2 to TRBJ2-1; no definite D call. The CDR3 loop spans 14 amino acids. Germline V gene sequence: CDR1 SGHTA, CDR2 FQGNSA. The V end lost 3 bases, the J end lost 7 bases, and 13 bases lay between the germline ends. The CDR3 protein is CASSFLLGPNEQFF. The CDR3 region has the DNA TGTGCCAGCAGCTTTCTCCTGGGCCCTAATGAGCAGTTCTTC.

The rearrangement links TRBV5-1 to TRBJ2-6, with D perhaps matching TRBD1 or TRBD2 (5 bases each). V lost 5 bases to trimming and J lost 4 bases, with 16 bases between them. The CDR3 spans 16 residues. CDR1 is SGHRS and CDR2 is YFSETQ in the germline V gene. This CDR3 is CASSAGTKGGANVLTF. The CDR3, as DNA: TGCGCCAGCAGTGCAGGGACCAAGGGAGGGGCCAACGTCCTGACTTTC.

The genes are TRBV7-9 and TRBJ1-1; D not certain. V was cut by 7 bases and J by 4 bases, with 16 bases left in between. This CDR3 is built from 14 residues. Looked up from germline, CDR1 is SEHNR and CDR2 is FQNEAQ (reference sequence). The DNA of the CDR3 is TGTGCCAGCAACCGCCCGGGGATGGGCACTGAAGCTTTCTTT. Translated: CASNRPGMGTEAFF.

The V gene is TRBV2, the J gene TRBJ1-2; TRBD1 might be the D (5 bases). The V end lost 2 bases, the J end lost 7 bases, and 14 bases lay between the germline ends. The CDR3 contains 14 residues. Per germline, CDR1 SNHLY and CDR2 FYNNEI. CDR3 protein: CASSERSWGPGYTF. CDR3 nucleotide sequence: TGTGCCAGCAGTGAAAGGAGTTGGGGCCCTGGCTACACCTTC.

The chain has TRBV6-6 and TRBJ1-5; D is undetermined. V lost 7 bases and J lost 0, with 16 bases in between. The CDR3 length is 16 residues. Germline V lookup: CDR1 MNHNY, CDR2 SVGAGI (reference sequence). The CDR3 reads CASTPWEAYSNQPQHF. CDR3 sequence (DNA): TGTGCCAGCACTCCTTGGGAGGCCTATAGCAATCAGCCCCAGCATTTT.